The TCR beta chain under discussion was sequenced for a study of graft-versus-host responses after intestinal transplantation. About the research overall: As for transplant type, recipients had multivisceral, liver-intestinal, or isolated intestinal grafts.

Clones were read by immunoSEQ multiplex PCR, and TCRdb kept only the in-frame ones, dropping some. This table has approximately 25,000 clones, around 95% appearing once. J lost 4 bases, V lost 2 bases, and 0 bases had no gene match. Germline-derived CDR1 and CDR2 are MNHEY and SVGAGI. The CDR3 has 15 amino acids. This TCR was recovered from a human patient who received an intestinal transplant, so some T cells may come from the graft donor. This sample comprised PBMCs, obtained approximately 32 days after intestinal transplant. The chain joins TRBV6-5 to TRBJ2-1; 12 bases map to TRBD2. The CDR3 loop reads CASSYGTSGYNEQFF. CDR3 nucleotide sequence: TGTGCCAGCAGTTACGGGACTAGCGGGTACAATGAGCAGTTCTTC.